The 31 T cell receptor beta chains listed next were all sequenced from one sample in a study of T cells in Graves' hyperthyroidism and ophthalmopathy. What was amplified from RNA transcripts were TCR beta CDR3 regions. First-round RT-PCR targeting the TCR CDR3 was performed with the HTBI primer set. TCRdb passed the multiplex PCR reads through MiXCR, listing each CDR3 protein once. The sample contains 450,000 to 700,000 distinct CDR3 sequences, 35% to 55% of which appear only once. The specimen was peripheral blood or thyroid tissue (not recorded which). The receptors stem from an adult woman with Graves' disease, either hyperthyroidism or ophthalmopathy (not recorded which).

This clonotype has just a few counts. This sequence joins TRBV10-3 and TRBJ1-2; unclear D gene. V was cut by 4 bases and J by 6 bases, with 6 bases left in between. This CDR3 is built from 11 residues. From germline, CDR1 is ENHRY and CDR2 SYGVKD. CDR3 region: CAISGFHGYTF. The CDR3 coding sequence is TGTGCCATCAGTGGCTTTCATGGCTACACCTTC.

This clonotype has a count of ten or more. The rearrangement links TRBV9 to TRBJ1-3; 7 positions agree with TRBD1. Germline loops: CDR1 SGDLS, CDR2 YYNGEE. The CDR3 consists of 15 residues. The V gene end was trimmed by 3 bases and the J gene end by 0 bases; junction bases not matched to a gene: 3. CDR3 nucleotide sequence: TGTGCCAGCAGCGCCACAGGGGTCTCTGGAAACACCATATATTTT. Its protein is CASSATGVSGNTIYF.

This clonotype came up many times. The V and J genes are TRBV7-8 and TRBJ1-6, with 7 bases that match TRBD1. Per the germline V gene, CDR1 is SGHVS and CDR2 is FQNEAQ. The CDR3 length is 17 residues. Trimming at V came to 5 bases and at J to 7 bases, leaving 14 bases not matched to a gene. The CDR3: CASSPPLRQGSNSPLHF. CDR3 nucleotide sequence: TGTGCCAGCAGCCCACCCCTACGACAGGGAAGCAATTCACCCCTCCACTTT.

V and J are TRBV28 and TRBJ2-7; D may be TRBD1 (6 bases). The CDR3 runs to 13 residues. V was shortened by 2 bases and J by 12 bases, with 17 bases between the two germline ends. Germline CDR1 and CDR2: MDHEN and SYDVKM. CDR3 sequence (DNA): TGTGCCAGCAGTTTACTATGGGGGCGGATGACGTACTTC. Translation: CASSLLWGRMTYF.

The chain has TRBV27 and TRBJ1-2; no definite D call. V lost 2 bases and J 8 bases, leaving 15 bases between the germline ends. The CDR3 sequence is 14 residues long. The germline V gene encodes CDR1 MNHEY and CDR2 SMNVEV (reference sequence). The DNA for the CDR3 is TGTGCCAGCAGTTTACAGGATTCTTCTAGCGGCTACACCTTC. Translated, it gives CASSLQDSSSGYTF.

CDR3 loop: CASSDFYSYNEQFF. CDR3 bases: TGTGCCAGCAGTGATTTCTACTCCTACAATGAGCAGTTCTTC. The rearrangement joins TRBV2 to TRBJ2-1; D gene ambiguous. Trimming cost V 3 bases and J 0 bases, with 6 bases left between them. Germline V gene lookup returns CDR1 SNHLY and CDR2 FYNNEI. This CDR3 spans 14 amino acids.

V and J are TRBV27 and TRBJ1-4; 10 bases fit TRBD1. The germline V gene encodes CDR1 MNHEY and CDR2 SMNVEV (reference sequence). The V segment lost 6 bases and the J segment 0 bases; nucleotides outside the gene matches: 7. The CDR3 totals 17 residues. The CDR3 spells CASSQDRGPATNEKLFF. DNA of the CDR3: TGTGCCAGCAGCCAAGACAGGGGGCCGGCAACTAATGAAAAACTGTTTTTT.

The chain recombines TRBV10-3 with TRBJ2-7; D uncertain. There are 15 residues in the CDR3. The V end lost 4 bases, the J end lost 2 bases, and 15 bases lay between the germline ends. From germline, CDR1 is ENHRY and CDR2 SYGVKD. The CDR3 loop reads CAISVIWDYPYEQYF. CDR3 nucleotides: TGTGCCATCAGTGTTATTTGGGATTACCCCTACGAGCAGTACTTC.

This clonotype occurred many times. This chain links TRBV20-1 with TRBJ1-3, with TRBD1 as a possible D gene (5 bases). Germline V gene lookup returns CDR1 DFQATT and CDR2 SNEGSKA (reference sequence). CDR3 length equals 16 residues. V lost 0 bases and J lost 0, with 12 bases in between. The CDR3 region is CSAREFGTVSGNTIYF. The CDR3 bases are TGCAGTGCTAGAGAGTTTGGGACGGTCTCTGGAAACACCATATATTTT.

This clonotype showed up just a few times. The chain joins TRBV5-1 to TRBJ2-3, with D maybe TRBD1 (5 bases). From germline, CDR1 is SGHRS and CDR2 YFSETQ. With 0 bases removed from V and 6 bases from J, the gap between germline ends came to 5 bases. CDR3 size: 12 residues. The CDR3 reads CASSLEGDTQYF. The CDR3 region has the DNA TGCGCCAGCAGCTTGGAGGGGGATACGCAGTATTTT.

The rearrangement joins TRBV2 to TRBJ2-7; D is uncertain. V was cut by 4 bases and J by 7 bases, with 11 bases left in between. Per the germline V gene, CDR1 is SNHLY and CDR2 is FYNNEI. This CDR3 is 12 amino acids long. This chain's CDR3 is CASSGGLREQYF. CDR3 coding DNA: TGTGCCAGCAGTGGGGGATTGCGGGAGCAGTACTTC. Drawing the rest from reference TRBV2 and TRBJ2-7, the complete variable domain is EPEVTQTPSHQVTQMGQEVILRCVPISNHLYFYWYRQILGQKVEFLVSFYNNEISEKSEIFDDQFSVERPDGSNFTLKIRSTKLEDSAMYFCASSGGLREQYFGPGTRLTVT.

This clonotype showed up just a few times. This chain joins TRBV6-1 and TRBJ2-7; maybe TRBD2 (7 bases). CDR3 size: 17 residues. CDR1 is MNHNS and CDR2 is SASEGT in the germline V gene. Trimming left V 1 base short and J 6 bases short, with 22 bases between. The CDR3 bases are TGTGCCAGCAGTGAAGGACAGGTGCGGGAGCGCCTTAGCGAGCAGTACTTC. It yields the protein CASSEGQVRERLSEQYF.

As regards this clonotype: Since the CDR3 does not end with the conserved phenylalanine or tryptophan, this likely comes from a read error. It is unclear where the CDR3 begins or ends on the DNA, so no DNA is shown, and the CDR3 is as TCRdb lists it. V is TRBV24-1 and J is TRBJ2-2; the table assigns TRBD2, which was not confirmed against the DNA. Germline V lookup: CDR1 KGHDR, CDR2 SFDVKD. A total of 16 residues make up the CDR3, ends included. This chain's CDR3 is CATSDGDSANTGELDL.

The chain uses TRBV11-2 and TRBJ2-5, with TRBD2 matching 15 bases. Germline CDR1 is SGHAT and CDR2 is FQNNGV. The CDR3 spans 16 residues. The V and J ends lost 5 bases and 5 bases, in that order; junction bases with no gene match: 6. Here the CDR3 reads CASSPGLAGGLETQYF. As DNA, the CDR3 is TGTGCCAGCAGCCCCGGACTAGCGGGAGGGCTTGAGACCCAGTACTTC.

The V call is TRBV10-2, the J call TRBJ1-1; D gene unclear. This CDR3 contains 11 residues. Germline CDR1 is WSHSY and CDR2 is SAAADI. Trimming pared 8 bases from V and 8 bases from J, leaving 12 bases between. The CDR3 is CASRQEAEAFF. CDR3 DNA sequence: TGCGCCAGCCGGCAAGAGGCGGAAGCTTTCTTT.

This clonotype was counted ten times or more. V usage is TRBV6-5 and J usage is TRBJ2-7; 9 bases agree with TRBD1. The CDR3 is 15 amino acids. With V trimmed by 6 bases and J by 3 bases, 9 bases remained unmatched. Germline CDR1 is MNHEY and CDR2 is SVGAGI. The CDR3 region has the DNA TGTGCCAGCAGGCTATCGGGACAGGGAATCTACGAGCAGTACTTC. Translating it yields CASRLSGQGIYEQYF.

This clonotype was counted at least ten times. This chain joins TRBV20-1 and TRBJ2-2; no firm D call. CDR1 is DFQATT and CDR2 is SNEGSKA in the germline V gene (reference sequence). Trimming pared 6 bases from V and 0 bases from J, leaving 11 bases between. The CDR3 has 14 residues. The CDR3: CSAAADANTGELFF. CDR3 in DNA: TGCAGTGCCGCCGCCGATGCGAACACCGGGGAGCTGTTTTTT.

In this sample, this clonotype turned up a few times. This chain connects TRBV11-2 to TRBJ2-5; the match to TRBD2 covers 7 bases. The germline V gene has CDR1 SGHAT and CDR2 FQNNGV. The CDR3 extends over 18 amino acids. V was pared by 1 base and J by 1 base, with 12 bases of the junction left unmatched. The CDR3 nucleotides read TGTGCCAGCAGCTTAGCGTCTGCTCATCGGACTAGCCAAGAGACCCAGTACTTC. Translation: CASSLASAHRTSQETQYF.

The chain recombines TRBV15 with TRBJ1-1; D possibly corresponds to TRBD1 (5 bases). Germline lookup yields CDR1 LNHNV and CDR2 YYDKDF (reference sequence). Trimming removed 2 bases at V and 1 base at J, with 11 bases between. The length of the CDR3 is 15 residues. DNA for the CDR3: TGTGCCACCAGCAGATCTAGGGGCTCGAACACTGAAGCTTTCTTT. Residues: CATSRSRGSNTEAFF.

This clonotype was picked up many times. At one end, the junction sequence differs from germline, possibly due to a read error. The chain is built from TRBV7-7 and TRBJ2-7, with TRBD2 matching 8 bases. CDR1 and CDR2 from the germline V gene are SSHAT and FNYEAQ (reference sequence). This CDR3 contains 14 residues. The CDR3 sequence is CASTEAGVSCEQYF. The CDR3 coding sequence is TGTGCTAGCACCGAAGCGGGGGTCTCTTGCGAGCAGTACTTC. The whole variable domain, filled in from reference TRBV7-7 and TRBJ2-7, reads GAGVSQSPRYKVTKRGQDVTLRCDPISSHATLYWYQQALGQGPEFLTYFNYEAQPDKSGLPSDRFSAERPEGSISTLTIQRTEQRDSAMYRCASTEAGVSCEQYFGPGTRLTVT.

The genes are TRBV29-1 and TRBJ2-3; 7 bases are a match to TRBD2. Germline V gene lookup returns CDR1 SQVTM and CDR2 ANQGSEA. The CDR3 runs to 15 residues. J lost 6 bases, V lost 3 bases, and 12 bases had no gene match. DNA of the CDR3: TGCAGCGTTGATCCGACAGACGGGGAGGGGGATACGCAGTATTTT. Protein: CSVDPTDGEGDTQYF.

The chain has TRBV30 and TRBJ1-1; D is possibly TRBD1 (6 bases). The CDR3 has 12 residues. V was shortened by 8 bases and J by 7 bases, with 17 bases between the two germline ends. The germline V gene encodes CDR1 GTSNPN and CDR2 SVGIG (reference sequence). In nucleotides, the CDR3 is TGTGCCGTAAACAGGGCCCACATTGAAGCTTTCTTT. It specifies CAVNRAHIEAFF.

In its sample, this clonotype was seen a few times. The chain carries TRBV7-2 and TRBJ2-7; D is perhaps TRBD1 or TRBD2 (5 bases each). Trimming left V 10 bases short and J 3 bases short, with 13 bases between. Germline-derived CDR1 and CDR2 are SGHTA and FQGNSA. This CDR3 is 12 amino acids long. The CDR3 protein is CAIRDAGYEQYF. The CDR3 DNA follows: TGTGCCATCAGGGACGCGGGCTACGAGCAGTACTTC. Full variable domain (rest looked up from reference TRBV7-2 and TRBJ2-7): GAGVSQSPSNKVTEKGKDVELRCDPISGHTALYWYRQSLGQGLEFLIYFQGNSAPDKSGLPSDRFSAERTGGSVSTLTIQRTQQEDSAVYLCAIRDAGYEQYFGPGTRLTVT.

In its sample, this clonotype was seen many times. J is TRBJ2-2 and V is TRBV20-1; TRBD2 matches 9 bases. V gave up 3 bases and J gave up 3 bases; unmatched junction bases: 8. Per the germline V gene, CDR1 is DFQATT and CDR2 is SNEGSKA (reference sequence). This CDR3 has 16 residues. The CDR3 coding sequence is TGCAGTGCTAGGCTGAATCAGCGGGGGGACACCGGGGAGCTGTTTTTT. This encodes CSARLNQRGDTGELFF.

This clonotype was picked up a small number of times. The germline gene is not matched at one end of the junction; a read error may be the cause. The V gene is TRBV10-3, the J gene TRBJ1-5; possible D gene TRBD1, 5 bases. Per germline, CDR1 ENHRY and CDR2 SYGVKD. The CDR3 runs 15 residues. CDR3 sequence reads: CAVSNTGGSSQPQHF. The CDR3 region has the DNA TGTGCCGTCAGCAATACAGGTGGCAGCAGTCAGCCCCAGCATTTT.

The rearrangement links TRBV5-4 to TRBJ1-2, with 7 bases that match TRBD1. V shed 3 bases, J shed 4 bases, and the junction held 3 bases outside the gene matches. The CDR3 is 13 amino acids. CDR1 SGHNT and CDR2 YYREEE come from the germline V gene (reference sequence). The CDR3: CASSSTGFYGYTF. The CDR3 DNA reads as TGTGCCAGCAGCTCGACAGGGTTCTATGGCTACACCTTC.

In the case of this clonotype: The CDR3 end shows no conserved phenylalanine or tryptophan, and so a read error is likely. It is unclear where the CDR3 begins or ends on the DNA, so no DNA is shown, and the CDR3 is as TCRdb lists it. The chain joins TRBV11-2 to TRBJ1-1. Germline CDR1 is SGHAT and CDR2 is FQNNGV. The CDR3 has 10 amino acids, counting both end residues. This CDR3 is CASSSGWGFS.

Turning to this clonotype: A read error may produce the germline difference seen at one junction end. The CDR3 DNA sequence: TGTGCCAGCAGCACCCAGTACTTC. Its translation is CASSTQYF. This chain links TRBV5-1 with TRBJ2-5; D gene uncertain. The CDR3 runs 8 residues. CDR1 is SGHRS, CDR2 YFSETQ, per germline.

This clonotype occurred many times. The chain recombines TRBV20-1 with TRBJ2-7, with 10 bases fitting TRBD2. With V trimmed by 5 bases and J by 0 bases, 10 bases remained unmatched. From germline, CDR1 is DFQATT and CDR2 SNEGSKA (reference sequence). The CDR3 contains 16 residues. DNA for the CDR3: TGCAGTGCTCCGATCACTAGCGGGGCCTTCTCCTACGAGCAGTACTTC. It encodes CSAPITSGAFSYEQYF.

This chain connects TRBV10-3 to TRBJ2-7; 9 bases fit TRBD1. Per the germline V gene, CDR1 is ENHRY and CDR2 is SYGVKD. J was trimmed by 2 bases and V by 4 bases; bases with no gene match: 6. The CDR3 length is 15 residues. The CDR3 DNA sequence: TGTGCCATCAGTGGGGCTACAGGGGGCCCCTACGAGCAGTACTTC. Encoded protein: CAISGATGGPYEQYF.

The chain has TRBV29-1 and TRBJ1-2, with unresolved D. Germline V gene sequence: CDR1 SQVTM, CDR2 ANQGSEA. V was pared by 3 bases and J by 12 bases, with 17 bases between. The length of the CDR3 is 12 residues. This CDR3 is CSVDPDNSGNTF. CDR3 DNA sequence: TGCAGCGTTGATCCAGATAACTCTGGAAACACCTTC.